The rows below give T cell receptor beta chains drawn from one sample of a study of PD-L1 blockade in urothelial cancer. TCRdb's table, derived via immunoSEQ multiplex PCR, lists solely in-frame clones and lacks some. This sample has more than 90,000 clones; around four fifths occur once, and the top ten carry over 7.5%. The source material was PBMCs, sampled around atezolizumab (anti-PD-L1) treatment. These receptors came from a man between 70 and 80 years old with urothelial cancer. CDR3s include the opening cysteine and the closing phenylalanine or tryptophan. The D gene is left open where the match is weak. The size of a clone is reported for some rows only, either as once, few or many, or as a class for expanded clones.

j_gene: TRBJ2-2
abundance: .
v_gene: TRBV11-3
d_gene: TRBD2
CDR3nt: TGTGCCAGCAGCTTAGGAGCGGGAGGAGCCGGGGAGCTGTTTTTT
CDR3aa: CASSLGAGGAGELFF

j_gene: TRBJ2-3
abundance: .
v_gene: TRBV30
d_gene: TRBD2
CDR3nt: TGTGCCGGCACTAGCGGGGAGGGGGATACGCAGTATTTT
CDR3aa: CAGTSGEGDTQYF

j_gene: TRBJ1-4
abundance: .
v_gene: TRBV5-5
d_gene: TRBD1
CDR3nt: TGTGCCAGCAGCTTGGTTGGACAGGGGGATAATGAAAAACTGTTTTTT
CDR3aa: CASSLVGQGDNEKLFF

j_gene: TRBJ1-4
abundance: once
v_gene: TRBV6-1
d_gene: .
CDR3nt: TGTGCCAGCAGACTAGCGGAGGGGATAGATGAAAAACTGTTTTTT
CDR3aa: CASRLAEGIDEKLFF

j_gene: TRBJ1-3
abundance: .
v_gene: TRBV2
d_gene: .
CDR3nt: TGTGCCAGCAGTGAATCAGGTGGCTGGGACACCATATATTTT
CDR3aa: CASSESGGWDTIYF

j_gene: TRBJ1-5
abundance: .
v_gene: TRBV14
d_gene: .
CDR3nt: TGTGCCAGCAGCCAGTGTTTTTATGAGAATTTTTCCAGGGTTGGCAATCAGCCCCAGCATTTT
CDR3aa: CASSQCFYENFSRVGNQPQHF

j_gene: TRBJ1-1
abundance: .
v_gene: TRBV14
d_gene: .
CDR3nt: TGTGCCAGCAGCCAAGAGGCCACTGAAGCTTTCTTT
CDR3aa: CASSQEATEAFF

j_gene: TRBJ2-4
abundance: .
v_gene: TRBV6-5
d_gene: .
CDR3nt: TGTGCCAGCAGTTCCCGCCTCGACGGGGCCAAAAACATTCAGTACTTC
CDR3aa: CASSSRLDGAKNIQYF

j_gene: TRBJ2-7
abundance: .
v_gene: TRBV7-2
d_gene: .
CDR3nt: TGTGCCAGCAGCTTTTTCGGAGCCTACGAGCAGTACTTC
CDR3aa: CASSFFGAYEQYF

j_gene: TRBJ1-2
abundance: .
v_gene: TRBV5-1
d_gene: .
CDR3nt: TGCGCCAGCAGCGCGGCGACAGGAAACTATGGCTACACCTTC
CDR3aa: CASSAATGNYGYTF

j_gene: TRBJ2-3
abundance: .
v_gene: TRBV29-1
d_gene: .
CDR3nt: TGCAGCGTCCGAGGGCCTGCAGATACGCAGTATTTT
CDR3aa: CSVRGPADTQYF

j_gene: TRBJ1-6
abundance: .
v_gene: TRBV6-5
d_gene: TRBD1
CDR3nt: TGTGCCAGCAGTGGAGGGACAGAGCATTCACCCCTCCACTTT
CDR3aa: CASSGGTEHSPLHF

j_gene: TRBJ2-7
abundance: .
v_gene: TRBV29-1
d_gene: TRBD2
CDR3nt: TGCAGCGTTGAAGTCGATAGCGGGAGATACTACGAGCAGTACTTC
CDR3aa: CSVEVDSGRYYEQYF

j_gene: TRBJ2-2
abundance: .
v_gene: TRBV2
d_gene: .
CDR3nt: TGTGCCAGCAGTGTGTTTCAGGGAATCATCGGGGAGCTGTTTTTT
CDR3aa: CASSVFQGIIGELFF

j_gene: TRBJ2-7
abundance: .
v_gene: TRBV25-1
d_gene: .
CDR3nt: TGTGCCAGCAGTGAATACCGGCAGGGGTCCGACGAGCAGTACTTC
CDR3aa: CASSEYRQGSDEQYF

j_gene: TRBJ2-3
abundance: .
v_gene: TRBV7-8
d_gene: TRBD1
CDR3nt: TGTGCCAGCAGCTTGACAGGGGGAGATACGCAGTATTTT
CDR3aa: CASSLTGGDTQYF

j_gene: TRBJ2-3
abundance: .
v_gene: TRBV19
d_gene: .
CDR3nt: TGTGCCAGTAGTATAGGTGGCAGCACAGATACGCAGTATTTT
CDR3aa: CASSIGGSTDTQYF

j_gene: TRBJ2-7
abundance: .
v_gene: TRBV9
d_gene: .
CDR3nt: TGTGCCAGCAGCCTAGCCCCTACCACCCCCTACGAGCAGTACTTC
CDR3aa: CASSLAPTTPYEQYF

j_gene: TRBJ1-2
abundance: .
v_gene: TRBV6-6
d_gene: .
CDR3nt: TGTGCCAGCAGTCCTAGGATCTCTTCTGGCTACACCTTC
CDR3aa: CASSPRISSGYTF

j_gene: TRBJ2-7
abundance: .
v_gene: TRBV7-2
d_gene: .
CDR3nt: TGTGCCAGCACTTCCCCGGGGTCCTACGAGCAGTACTTC
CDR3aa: CASTSPGSYEQYF

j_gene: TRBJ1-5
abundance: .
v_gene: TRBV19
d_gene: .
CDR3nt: TGTGCCAGTAGTATGTGGCAGGCAGGAAATCAGCCCCAGCATTTT
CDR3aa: CASSMWQAGNQPQHF

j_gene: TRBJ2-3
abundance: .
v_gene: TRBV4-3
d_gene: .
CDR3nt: TGCGCCAGCAGCCAAGTTGGGAGAGATACGCAGTATTTT
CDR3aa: CASSQVGRDTQYF

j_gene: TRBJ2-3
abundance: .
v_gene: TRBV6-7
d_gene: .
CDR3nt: TGTGCCAGCCCCCCCTGGGCGACCCATACGCAGTATTTT
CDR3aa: CASPPWATHTQYF

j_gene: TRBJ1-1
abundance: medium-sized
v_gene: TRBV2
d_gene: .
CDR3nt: TGTGCCAGCAGTGAAGTCCCCTGGGGAGGCCCCGAGGTGGACACTGAAGCTTTCTTT
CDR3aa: CASSEVPWGGPEVDTEAFF

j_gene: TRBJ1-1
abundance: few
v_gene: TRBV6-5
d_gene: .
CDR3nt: TGTGCCAGCAGACCATACCAGGGCACTGAAGCTTTCTTT
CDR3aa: CASRPYQGTEAFF

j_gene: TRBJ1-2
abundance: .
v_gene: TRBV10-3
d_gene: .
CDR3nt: TGTGCCATCAGTGATGAGGGAAGCTATGGCTACACCTTC
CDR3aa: CAISDEGSYGYTF

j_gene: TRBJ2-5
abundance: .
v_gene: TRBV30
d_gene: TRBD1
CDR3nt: TGTGCCTGGAGCTCGAAGGGGGCGATCCAGTACTTC
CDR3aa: CAWSSKGAIQYF

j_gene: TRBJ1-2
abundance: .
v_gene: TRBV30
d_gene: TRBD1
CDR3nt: TGTGCCTGCCCCGGACAGGGTAGAGATGGCTACACCTTC
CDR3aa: CACPGQGRDGYTF

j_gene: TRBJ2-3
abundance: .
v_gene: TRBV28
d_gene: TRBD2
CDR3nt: TGTGCCAGCAGCAAAGCGGGAGGAGGGGGCACAGATACGCAGTATTTT
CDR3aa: CASSKAGGGGTDTQYF

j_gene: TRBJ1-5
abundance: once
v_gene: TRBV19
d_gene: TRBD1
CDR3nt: TGTGCCTGTGGGGACAGGGGCTCTTCCAATCAGCCCCAGCATTTT
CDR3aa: CACGDRGSSNQPQHF

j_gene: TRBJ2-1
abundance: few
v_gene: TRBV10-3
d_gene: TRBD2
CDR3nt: TGTGCCATCAAAGCGGGAGCGGTGGATGAGCAGTTCTTC
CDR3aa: CAIKAGAVDEQFF

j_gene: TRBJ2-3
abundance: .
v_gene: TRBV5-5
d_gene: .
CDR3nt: TGTGCCAGCAGCCTATGGGACAACACAGATACGCAGTATTTT
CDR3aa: CASSLWDNTDTQYF

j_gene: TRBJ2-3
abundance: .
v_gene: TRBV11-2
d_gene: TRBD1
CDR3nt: TGTGCCAGCAGCCTACGACAGGGCGGGAGCACAGATACGCAGTATTTT
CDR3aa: CASSLRQGGSTDTQYF

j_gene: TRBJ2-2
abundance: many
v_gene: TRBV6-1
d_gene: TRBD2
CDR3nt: TGTGCCAGCAGTGAAGCTAGCGGGAGCGGGGAGCTGTTTTTT
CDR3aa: CASSEASGSGELFF

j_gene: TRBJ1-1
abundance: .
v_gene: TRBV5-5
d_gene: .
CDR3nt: TGTGCCAGCAGCTGGGAGGGGAATTGGAAAGCTTTCTTT
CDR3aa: CASSWEGNWKAFF

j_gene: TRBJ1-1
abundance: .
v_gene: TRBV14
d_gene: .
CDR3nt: TGTGCCAGCAGCCCCTCCCGCAGCGCTGAAGCTTTCTTT
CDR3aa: CASSPSRSAEAFF

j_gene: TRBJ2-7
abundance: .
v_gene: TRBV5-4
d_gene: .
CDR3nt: TGTGCCAGCAGCCGGGGGGGACAGGGTATCCACGAGCAGTACTTC
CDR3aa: CASSRGGQGIHEQYF

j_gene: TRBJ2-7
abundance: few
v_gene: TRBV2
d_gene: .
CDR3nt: TGTGCCAGCCTCAGGGAGGTCCACGAGCAGTACTTC
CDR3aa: CASLREVHEQYF

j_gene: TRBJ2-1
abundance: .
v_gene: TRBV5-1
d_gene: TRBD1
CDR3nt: TGCGCCAGCAGCTCTGGACAGGCCGGCAATGAGCAGTTCTTC
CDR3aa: CASSSGQAGNEQFF

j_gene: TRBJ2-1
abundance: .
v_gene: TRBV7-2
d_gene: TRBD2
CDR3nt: TGTGCCAGCAGCTTTGCGGGAGGTAACAATGAGCAGTTCTTC
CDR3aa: CASSFAGGNNEQFF

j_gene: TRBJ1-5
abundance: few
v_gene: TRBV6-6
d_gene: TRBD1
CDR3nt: TGTGCCAGCAGTGGTTCGGGACAGTGGAGTCAGCCCCAGCATTTT
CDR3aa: CASSGSGQWSQPQHF

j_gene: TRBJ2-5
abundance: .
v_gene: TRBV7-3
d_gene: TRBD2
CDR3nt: TGTGCCAGCAGCTTAAATAGCGGGAGGGCGGAGACCCAGTACTTC
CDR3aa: CASSLNSGRAETQYF

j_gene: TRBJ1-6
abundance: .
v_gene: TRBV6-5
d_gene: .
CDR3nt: TGTGCCAGCAAATCAGGCATGGGTAATTCACCCCTCCACTTT
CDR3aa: CASKSGMGNSPLHF

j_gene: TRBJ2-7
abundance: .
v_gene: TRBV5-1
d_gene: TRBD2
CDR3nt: TGCGCCAGCAGCTTGGGGGGGGGAGGCTCCTACGAGCAGTACTTC
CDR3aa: CASSLGGGGSYEQYF

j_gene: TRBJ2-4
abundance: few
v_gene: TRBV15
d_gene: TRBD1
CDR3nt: TGTGCCACCAGCAGAGACTATACAGGGGCAAACATTCAGTACTTC
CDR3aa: CATSRDYTGANIQYF

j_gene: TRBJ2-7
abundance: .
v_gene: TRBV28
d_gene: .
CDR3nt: TGTGCCAGCACCCCAGGTAGAGAGAGGCAGTACTTC
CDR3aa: CASTPGRERQYF

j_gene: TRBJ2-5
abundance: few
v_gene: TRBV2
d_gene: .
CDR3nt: TGTGCCAGCAACCGGGGCCAAGAGACCCAGTACTTC
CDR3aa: CASNRGQETQYF

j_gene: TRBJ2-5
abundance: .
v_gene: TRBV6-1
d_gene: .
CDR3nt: TGTGCCAGCAGTTCGGGAATTCGCGTGCAGACCCAGTACTTC
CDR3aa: CASSSGIRVQTQYF

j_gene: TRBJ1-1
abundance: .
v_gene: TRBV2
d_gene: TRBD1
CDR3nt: TGTGCCAGCAGTGTATCAGGGGGGAACACTGAAGCTTTCTTT
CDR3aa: CASSVSGGNTEAFF

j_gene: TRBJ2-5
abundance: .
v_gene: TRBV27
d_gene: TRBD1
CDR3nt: TGTGCCAGCAGACCGCTCACGGACAGGGTCGGGGAGACCCAGTACTTC
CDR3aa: CASRPLTDRVGETQYF

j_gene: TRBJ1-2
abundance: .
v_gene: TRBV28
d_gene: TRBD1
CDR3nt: TGTGCCAGCAGTTCTCCGGGACAGGGTAATGAAGGCTACACCTTC
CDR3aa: CASSSPGQGNEGYTF